Shown below are 19 T cell receptor beta chains from a single sample sequenced in a study of regulatory dendritic cells for organ transplantation. This table comes from immunoSEQ multiplex PCR, and its TCRdb copy is limited to in-frame clones, with some not included. The data show about 34,000 clones, roughly 91% seen once. Material for sequencing was naive CD4+ T cells from blood. Subset of the sample: CD45RA+ naive T cells. Source of these receptors: a human donor in good health.

There are a few counts of this clone. The chain employs TRBV19 and TRBJ2-5, with D possibly being TRBD1 (6 bases). CDR1 is LNHDA and CDR2 is SQIVND in the germline V gene (reference sequence). V lost 5 bases to trimming and J lost 1 base, with 11 bases between them. The CDR3 spans 14 residues. CDR3 protein: CASSLGRGQETQYF. The CDR3 coding sequence is TGTGCCAGTAGTCTAGGCAGGGGCCAAGAGACCCAGTACTTC.

The gene calls are TRBV4-3 and TRBJ1-1; D gene uncertain. The CDR3 is 14 residues long. V was pared by 5 bases and J by 1 base, with 11 bases between. Looked up from germline, CDR1 is LGHNA and CDR2 is YSLEER. This CDR3 is CASSLVGGNTEAFF. The DNA for the CDR3 is TGCGCCAGCAGCTTAGTAGGAGGGAACACTGAAGCTTTCTTT.

This clone has a handful of counts. This chain links TRBV10-3 with TRBJ1-5, with D possibly being TRBD1 (6 bases). V was pared by 6 bases and J by 2 bases, with 20 bases between. CDR3 length: 17 residues. Germline-derived CDR1 and CDR2 are ENHRY and SYGVKD. CDR3 sequence: CAIRSTGARTGNQPQHF. In nucleotides, the CDR3 is TGTGCCATCAGATCCACGGGCGCCCGGACAGGCAATCAGCCCCAGCATTTT.

This chain connects TRBV13 to TRBJ1-6; the D is unclear. The CDR3 loop spans 13 amino acids. Trimming shortened V by 5 bases and J by 9 bases, and 11 bases separated the two germline ends. Germline CDR1 PRHDT, CDR2 FYEKMQ (reference sequence). DNA for the CDR3: TGTGCCAGCAGCCCGCCCGGGTCTTCACCCCTCCACTTT. This codes for CASSPPGSSPLHF.

J is TRBJ2-7 and V is TRBV6-6; weak D call: TRBD1 (5 bases). This CDR3 is built from 14 residues. V lost 2 bases to trimming and J lost 3 bases, with 11 bases between them. Germline V gene sequence: CDR1 MNHNY, CDR2 SVGAGI (reference sequence). CDR3 nucleotide sequence: TGTGCCAGCAGTTACAGGGGCACAGGCTACGAGCAGTACTTC. Translating gives CASSYRGTGYEQYF.

CDR3 sequence (DNA): TGTGCCACGCAGAACTCCCGGGGTTCCTATGGCTACACCTTC. This sequence encodes CATQNSRGSYGYTF. The chain is built from TRBV19 and TRBJ1-2; D not certain. This CDR3 contains 14 residues. Germline V lookup: CDR1 LNHDA, CDR2 SQIVND (reference sequence). Trimming left V 10 bases short and J 4 bases short, with 19 bases between.

The genes are TRBV10-2 and TRBJ2-5; D may be TRBD2 (5 bases). The CDR3 covers 12 residues. The V gene's germline CDR1 is WSHSY and CDR2 SAAADI. Between the trimmed V and J ends, which lost 6 bases and 5 bases, there was a span of 10 bases. CDR3 bases: TGCGCCAGCAGAGGGAGCTCGGAGACCCAGTACTTC. It specifies CASRGSSETQYF.

The chain couples TRBV6-1 to TRBJ2-1; 9 bases line up with TRBD2. The CDR3 sequence is 16 residues long. V dropped 4 bases and J dropped 2; count of bases not matched to a gene: 6. The germline V gene has CDR1 MNHNS and CDR2 SASEGT. The CDR3 loop reads CASSGWTSDPYNEQFF. CDR3 sequence (DNA): TGTGCCAGCAGTGGCTGGACTAGCGACCCCTACAATGAGCAGTTCTTC.

The gene calls are TRBV2 and TRBJ1-4, with a tentative D call TRBD1 (6 bases). CDR1 is SNHLY, CDR2 FYNNEI, per germline. V was cut by 6 bases and J by 7 bases, with 15 bases left in between. CDR3 length: 14 amino acids. CDR3 in amino acids: CASRESTGSEKLFF. The CDR3 region has the DNA TGTGCCAGCAGAGAATCGACAGGAAGTGAAAAACTGTTTTTT.

V is TRBV11-2 and J is TRBJ1-4; the D gene is possibly TRBD1 (6 bases). Trimming removed 0 bases at V and 1 base at J, with 9 bases between. CDR3 length equals 16 residues. The germline gives CDR1 SGHAT, CDR2 FQNNGV. CDR3 sequence reads: CASSLEGGRTNEKLFF. The DNA for the CDR3 is TGTGCCAGCAGCTTAGAGGGGGGCCGAACTAATGAAAAACTGTTTTTT.

The rearrangement joins TRBV10-3 to TRBJ2-1, with D perhaps TRBD1 or TRBD2 (5 bases each). Trimming removed 10 bases at V and 4 bases at J, with 11 bases between. The CDR3 covers 12 residues. The germline V gene has CDR1 ENHRY and CDR2 SYGVKD. The CDR3 sequence: CATRDGYNEQFF. The DNA for the CDR3 is TGTGCCACCAGGGACGGATACAATGAGCAGTTCTTC.

V and J are TRBV15 and TRBJ2-7; D ambiguous. The CDR3 spans 14 residues. V was trimmed by 9 bases and J by 0 bases, leaving 15 bases between them. Germline values: CDR1 LNHNV, CDR2 YYDKDF (reference sequence). CDR3 coding DNA: TGTGCCACAAAAATGGACGTAAGCTCCTACGAGCAGTACTTC. It specifies CATKMDVSSYEQYF.

This clone appeared once. J is TRBJ1-5 and V is TRBV6-6, with 7 bases fitting TRBD1. J lost 7 bases, V lost 5 bases, and 5 bases had no gene match. The germline gives CDR1 MNHNY, CDR2 SVGAGI (reference sequence). CDR3 length: 13 residues. The CDR3 DNA sequence: TGTGCCAGCAGTACAGGGGAGTACCAGCCCCAGCATTTT. Residues: CASSTGEYQPQHF.

V usage is TRBV9 and J usage is TRBJ2-3; D perhaps matches TRBD2 (7 bases). The CDR3 covers 14 residues. The V gene lost 6 bases and the J gene lost 1 base, with 12 bases spanning the gap. The germline V gene encodes CDR1 SGDLS and CDR2 YYNGEE. The CDR3 region has the DNA TGTGCCAGCACAGGCGGGGGCCGCACAGATACGCAGTATTTT. Translating gives CASTGGGRTDTQYF.

This clone has a single count. The CDR3 nucleotides read TGTGCCAGAAGCTTGGGTGTCGGACCGCCGACAACTAATGAAAAACTGTTTTTT. Residues: CARSLGVGPPTTNEKLFF. J is TRBJ1-4 and V is TRBV5-3, with D uncertain. TRBV5-3 is assigned to the ORF class and has an uncertain function. The CDR3 sequence is 18 residues long. Trimming stripped 0 bases from V and 0 bases from J, with 15 bases between.

The chain is built from TRBV27 and TRBJ2-5; possibly TRBD1 or TRBD2 for D (5 bases each). The J call is uncertain, as TRBJ2-7 better fits the DNA end. The germline V gene encodes CDR1 MNHEY and CDR2 SMNVEV (reference sequence). There are 16 residues in the CDR3. The CDR3 sequence is CASSRLGTLSSYEQYF. CDR3 in DNA: TGTGCCAGCAGTCGTCTGGGGACGTTGAGCTCCTACGAGCAGTACTTC.

V is TRBV5-8 and J is TRBJ1-1; no reliable D call. Looked up from germline, CDR1 is SGHTS and CDR2 is YDEGEE. The CDR3 is made up of 15 amino acids. V was shortened by 0 bases and J by 0 bases, with 9 bases between the two germline ends. The CDR3 protein is CASSLVALLNTEAFF. CDR3 DNA: TGTGCCAGCAGCTTGGTCGCCCTCTTGAACACTGAAGCTTTCTTT.

The chain links TRBV7-3 to TRBJ1-2, with 7 bases aligning to TRBD1. V was pared by 5 bases and J by 5 bases, with 11 bases of the junction left unmatched. CDR1 SGHTA and CDR2 FQGTGA come from the germline V gene. CDR3 length: 15 residues. The CDR3 coding sequence is TGTGCCAGCAGCCCGAGGGACAGTAACATTTATGGCTACACCTTC. It encodes CASSPRDSNIYGYTF. The complete variable domain, with remaining parts taken from reference TRBV7-3 and TRBJ1-2, reads GAGVSQTPSNKVTEKGKYVELRCDPISGHTALYWYRQSLGQGPEFLIYFQGTGAADDSGLPNDRFFAVRPEGSVSTLKIQRTERGDSAVYLCASSPRDSNIYGYTFGSGTRLTVV.

This clone has more than one count but fewer than ten. CDR3 protein: CASSPTGLGNTEAFF. The CDR3 coding sequence is TGTGCCAGCAGCCCGACAGGCCTCGGGAACACTGAAGCTTTCTTT. The chain links TRBV7-3 to TRBJ1-1, with D perhaps matching TRBD1 (6 bases). The CDR3 length is 15 residues. V dropped 5 bases and J dropped 1 base, with 14 bases sitting between them. CDR1 and CDR2 from the germline V gene are SGHTA and FQGTGA. The complete variable domain, with remaining parts taken from reference TRBV7-3 and TRBJ1-1, reads GAGVSQTPSNKVTEKGKYVELRCDPISGHTALYWYRQSLGQGPEFLIYFQGTGAADDSGLPNDRFFAVRPEGSVSTLKIQRTERGDSAVYLCASSPTGLGNTEAFFGQGTRLTVV.